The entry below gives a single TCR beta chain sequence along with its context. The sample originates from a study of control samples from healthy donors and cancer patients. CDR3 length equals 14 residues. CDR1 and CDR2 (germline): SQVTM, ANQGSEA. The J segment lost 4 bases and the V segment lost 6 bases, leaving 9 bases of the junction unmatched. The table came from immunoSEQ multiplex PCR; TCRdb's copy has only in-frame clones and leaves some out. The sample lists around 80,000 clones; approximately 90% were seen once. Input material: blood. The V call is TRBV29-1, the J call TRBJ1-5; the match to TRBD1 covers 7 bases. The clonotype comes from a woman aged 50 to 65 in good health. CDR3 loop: CSVGDRVGNQPQHF. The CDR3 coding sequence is TGCAGCGTCGGAGACAGGGTGGGGAATCAGCCCCAGCATTTT.